This TCR beta chain was sequenced during a study of blood T cell repertoires in COVID-19 (TCRdb year 2020). For context, the study as a whole: Samples from collaborators originated in the United States, Italy and Spain and spanned both the acute and convalescent phases of COVID-19. The samples were drawn from the first 160 participants of the ongoing ImmuneRACE study and from under 1,500 subjects provided by 6 global collaborators. The repertoires were released in a freely available public database intended as a resource for research on the immune response to SARS-CoV-2. Sample metadata almost always included a de-identified subject ID, COVID-19 status, age in years and sex. The dataset comprised deeply sampled blood TCRbeta repertoires from subjects exposed to, actively infected with, or recovered from COVID-19. HLA class I and class II types, where available, came from metadata supplied by the sample provider rather than from assay-based typing. The material from the prospective study consisted of cDNA or gDNA derived from T cells, B-cell-depleted T cells, or PBMCs. Study-wide conclusions, independent of this receptor: The amount of clinical and demographic metadata varied by source and participant and was provided uncurated.

TCRbeta CDR3 regions were amplified from genomic DNA using the immunoSEQ Assay, a bias-controlled multiplex PCR. The original methods were these. The number of nucleated cells in each sample was estimated from the amplification of reference gene primers within the assay. To quantify the absolute abundance of each unique TCRbeta CDR3 rearrangement, sequence reads were collapsed and filtered. For each sample, productive Simpson clonality was calculated by taking the square root of Simpson's diversity index across productive rearrangements. TCRdb's version of the immuneACCESS table is confined to in-frame rearrangements and falls short of the full clone set. An unresolved V gene accounts for under half of the shortfall where checked; the remainder is of unknown origin. The DNA gave D and trimming, while V, J and clone size come from that table. This sample is represented by under 200,000 clones; around nine tenths of them were singletons. The ten largest clones add up to roughly 3.9% of the sample.

From the cysteine through the phenylalanine, the CDR3 covers 13 amino acids. Only the CDR3 DNA is retained, 39 bases long and in frame from the first base. The germline V gene (reference sequence) specifies LGHDT as CDR1 and YNNKEL as CDR2. The germline ends are 15 bases apart after V is trimmed by 5 bases and J by 7 bases. Turning to this clone: What antigen it recognizes has not been identified. Base qualities are not at hand, and no much larger clone is one base apart.

Collaborating institutions collected whole blood in K2EDTA tubes following their own protocols. For TCRbeta analysis, collaborator samples were shipped as frozen whole blood, as isolated PBMCs, or as DNA extracted from either sample type. This receptor was identified in a man between 18 and 29 years old with active or convalescent COVID-19. The rearranged segments are TRBV3-1 (or the pseudogene TRBV3-2) and TRBJ2-7; a tentative D call is TRBD2 (5 bases match). The sample comprised peripheral blood. The DNA sequence is as follows: TGTGCCAGCAGCACCCCCTCGGGATGGGAGCAGTACTTC. Its protein is CASSTPSGWEQYF.